A single sample gave rise to the 30 T cell receptor beta chains below, sequenced in a study of T cells in Graves' hyperthyroidism and ophthalmopathy. Amplified TCR beta CDR3 regions derived from RNA transcripts. The TCR CDR3 was amplified in a first-round RT-PCR using the HTBI primer set. TCRdb analysed the multiplex PCR reads with MiXCR anew, one entry per CDR3 protein. Of 500,000 to 750,000 distinct CDR3 sequences listed, 40% to 55% were seen once; the top ten hold about 8.3%. Sequences were obtained from peripheral blood or thyroid tissue (not recorded which). Source of these receptors: a woman between 18 and 29 years old with Graves' hyperthyroidism.

This clonotype was recorded many times. This rearrangement joins TRBV6-5 to TRBJ1-3, with D tentatively TRBD1 (6 bases). Per germline, CDR1 MNHEY and CDR2 SVGAGI. This CDR3 has 17 amino acids. Trimming took off 5 bases at V and 0 bases at J, with 17 bases between the two ends. The CDR3 sequence: CASSTSGAPLSGNTIYF. The CDR3, as DNA: TGTGCCAGCAGTACGTCAGGGGCCCCCCTCTCTGGAAACACCATATATTTT.

The chain couples TRBV29-1 to TRBJ1-5, with 7 bases fitting TRBD1. The CDR3 is 13 amino acids. CDR1 SQVTM and CDR2 ANQGSEA come from the germline V gene. V lost 6 bases and J lost 8; bases outside the gene matches: 10. The CDR3: CSVTTGPLEPQHF. In DNA, the CDR3 is TGCAGCGTAACGACAGGGCCTCTGGAGCCCCAGCATTTT.

The gene calls are TRBV29-1 and TRBJ1-6; D not resolved. The CDR3 sequence is 13 residues long. Germline-derived CDR1 and CDR2 are SQVTM and ANQGSEA. The ends were cut back, 8 bases at V and 11 bases at J, with 19 bases in the middle. CDR3 bases: TGCAGCAGTGAAGCGGCCCGTAACCCACCCCTCCACTTT. This codes for CSSEAARNPPLHF.

There are a few counts of this clonotype. The chain links TRBV10-3 to TRBJ1-5; tentatively, D is TRBD1 (6 bases). Germline CDR1 is ENHRY and CDR2 is SYGVKD. The CDR3 has 16 amino acids. V was pared by 0 bases and J by 1 base, with 10 bases between. The CDR3 nucleotides are TGTGCCATCAGTGAGTCTTGGAGGGGGAGCAATCAGCCCCAGCATTTT. This sequence encodes CAISESWRGSNQPQHF.

The V gene is TRBV6-1, the J gene TRBJ2-7; 16 bases fit TRBD2. This CDR3 is built from 13 residues. Germline-derived CDR1 and CDR2 are MNHNS and SASEGT. The ends lost 10 bases at V and 9 bases at J; junction bases unmatched: 6. The chain's CDR3 is CATGTSGRVMQYF. Written as DNA, the CDR3 is TGTGCCACCGGGACTAGCGGGAGGGTAATGCAGTACTTC.

This clonotype was seen repeatedly, ten times or more. The V call is TRBV7-9, the J call TRBJ2-5, with 9 bases matching TRBD2. The CDR3 totals 14 residues. The germline gives CDR1 SEHNR, CDR2 FQNEAQ (reference sequence). Trimming removed 4 bases from V and 2 bases from J; junction bases left unmatched: 2. CDR3 DNA: TGTGCCAGCAGCTCCCTAGCGGGACAAGAGACCCAGTACTTC. It codes for CASSSLAGQETQYF.

At least ten counts were recorded for this clonotype. J is TRBJ2-2 and V is TRBV6-5; 8 nucleotides match TRBD2. V was clipped by 5 bases and J by 6 bases; unmatched bases: 11. CDR1 and CDR2 from the germline V gene are MNHEY and SVGAGI. The CDR3 is made up of 16 amino acids. As DNA, the CDR3 is TGTGCCAGCAGTGGCGACGGGGGGGGATCGGCCGGGGAGCTGTTTTTT. Translating gives CASSGDGGGSAGELFF.

This clonotype was seen ten or more times. The CDR3 DNA reads TGTGCCAGCAGCTTAGAGGGGTCTCGGTCTAACTATGGCTACACCTTC. This translates into CASSLEGSRSNYGYTF. The chain employs TRBV7-8 and TRBJ1-2; tentatively, D is TRBD1 (5 bases). Germline V CDR1 and CDR2: SGHVS, FQNEAQ. Trimming cost V 1 base and J 0 bases, with 12 bases left between them. This CDR3 comprises 16 residues.

The chain employs TRBV27 and TRBJ2-7; possibly TRBD2 for D (7 bases). This CDR3 contains 14 residues. The V gene's germline CDR1 is MNHEY and CDR2 SMNVEV (reference sequence). V gave up 8 bases and J gave up 1 base, with 15 bases separating them. CDR3: CASGGGAGSYEQYF. The CDR3 bases are TGTGCCAGCGGTGGGGGGGCTGGATCCTACGAGCAGTACTTC.

Ten or more counts support this clonotype. The chain carries TRBV7-8 and TRBJ1-5; D possibly corresponds to TRBD1 (6 bases). The CDR3 totals 16 residues. Germline values: CDR1 SGHVS, CDR2 FQNEAQ. Trimming removed 5 bases at V and 0 bases at J, with 14 bases between. In DNA form, the CDR3 reads TGTGCCAGCAGCGCTCGTAGGGGGTATAGCAATCAGCCCCAGCATTTT. Translating it yields CASSARRGYSNQPQHF.

This clonotype has a handful of counts. The chain carries TRBV19 and TRBJ2-5, with TRBD2 matching over 13 bases. The germline CDR1 and CDR2 sequences are LNHDA and SQIVND (reference sequence). The CDR3 runs 16 residues. The J segment lost 1 base and the V segment lost 5 bases, leaving 4 bases of the junction unmatched. CDR3 region: CASSEGLAGFQETQYF. In DNA form, the CDR3 reads TGTGCCAGTAGTGAGGGACTAGCGGGATTCCAAGAGACCCAGTACTTC.

This clonotype was seen only a few times. The rearrangement links TRBV11-3 to TRBJ2-6, with 8 bases that match TRBD1. The CDR3 is made up of 18 amino acids. Germline V gene sequence: CDR1 SGHNT, CDR2 YENEEA. Trimming took 5 bases from V and 1 from J; bases not matched to a gene: 10. The CDR3 is CASSLGRQGASGANVLTF. The CDR3 DNA follows: TGTGCCAGCAGCCTAGGGCGGCAGGGGGCTTCTGGGGCCAACGTCCTGACTTTC.

This rearrangement joins TRBV11-1 to TRBJ2-7, with 9 bases identical to TRBD2. Trimming took 5 bases from V and 12 from J; bases not matched to a gene: 11. The CDR3 extends over 13 amino acids. Germline loops: CDR1 SGHAT, CDR2 FQDESV (reference sequence). CDR3 region: CASSILAGSVRYF. The CDR3 nucleotides are TGTGCCAGCAGCATCCTAGCGGGAAGTGTGCGGTACTTC.

There are many counts of this clonotype. This chain links TRBV10-3 with TRBJ2-7, with 11 bases fitting TRBD2. Trimming removed 0 bases from V and 7 bases from J; junction bases left unmatched: 8. The CDR3 has 16 amino acids. CDR1 and CDR2 (germline): ENHRY, SYGVKD. This CDR3 reads CAISESALAGVSEQYF. The CDR3 DNA reads as TGTGCCATCAGTGAGTCGGCACTAGCGGGAGTGTCGGAGCAGTACTTC.

Only a few counts were recorded for this clonotype. The chain recombines TRBV27 with TRBJ1-5; D is unclear. Germline CDR1 MNHEY, CDR2 SMNVEV (reference sequence). This CDR3 spans 15 amino acids. V lost 7 bases to trimming and J lost 0 bases, with 13 bases between them. This CDR3 is CASTEVGNSNQPQHF. The CDR3 nucleotides read TGTGCCAGCACTGAGGTAGGGAATAGCAATCAGCCCCAGCATTTT.

This clonotype was recorded at least ten times. J is TRBJ2-7 and V is TRBV5-4; 7 bases align to TRBD1. Germline CDR1 and CDR2: SGHNT and YYREEE (reference sequence). This CDR3 contains 15 residues. J gave up 7 bases and V 0 bases, and 10 bases lay outside the gene matches. The CDR3 is CASSLAGTVLDEQYF. The CDR3 coding sequence is TGTGCCAGCAGCTTGGCTGGGACAGTCCTCGATGAGCAGTACTTC.

This clonotype was counted many times. The chain uses TRBV2 and TRBJ1-2, with 9 bases lining up with TRBD1. The CDR3 sequence is 14 residues long. The V segment lost 6 bases and the J segment 2 bases; nucleotides outside the gene matches: 4. The germline gives CDR1 SNHLY, CDR2 FYNNEI. The CDR3 loop reads CASREDRGNYGYTF. DNA of the CDR3: TGTGCCAGCAGAGAGGACAGGGGCAACTATGGCTACACCTTC.

This clonotype has more than one count but fewer than ten. This may arise from a read error, as a much more abundant clone is one base away. For the CDR3, the DNA is TGCAGTGCTCCGCCGACTAGTTGGCAAGAGACCCAGTACTTC. Protein sequence: CSAPPTSWQETQYF. The rearrangement joins TRBV20-1 to TRBJ2-5; D may be TRBD2 (6 bases). CDR3 length: 14 residues. Germline values: CDR1 DFQATT, CDR2 SNEGSKA (reference sequence). Trimming stripped 5 bases from V and 2 bases from J, with 15 bases between.

The CDR3 loop is CSATIAGKRGTQYF. CDR3 coding DNA: TGCAGTGCTACGATAGCGGGAAAGCGTGGTACGCAGTATTTT. The chain couples TRBV20-1 to TRBJ2-3, with 8 bases lining up with TRBD2. The CDR3 is made up of 14 amino acids. Germline V lookup: CDR1 DFQATT, CDR2 SNEGSKA (reference sequence). J gave up 8 bases and V 4 bases, and 11 bases lay outside the gene matches.

The chain carries TRBV9 and TRBJ1-6; D might be TRBD1 (6 bases). The CDR3 has 12 amino acids. V lost 0 bases and J 12 bases, leaving 7 bases between the germline ends. Germline V gene lookup returns CDR1 SGDLS and CDR2 YYNGEE. The CDR3 nucleotides read TGTGCCAGCAGCGTAGGAGGGGGACCCCTCCACTTT. Its translation is CASSVGGGPLHF.

This clonotype was recorded at least ten times. This sequence joins TRBV7-9 and TRBJ1-2; a possible D gene is TRBD1 (5 bases). V was pared by 2 bases and J by 4 bases, with 14 bases between. The CDR3 length is 15 residues. CDR1 SEHNR and CDR2 FQNEAQ come from the germline V gene (reference sequence). The CDR3 sequence is CASSLQGTGGYGYTF. The CDR3 bases are TGTGCCAGCAGCTTACAGGGAACTGGTGGCTATGGCTACACCTTC.

This chain uses TRBV10-3 with TRBJ2-3, with TRBD2 matching 8 bases. The CDR3 totals 16 residues. Germline values: CDR1 ENHRY, CDR2 SYGVKD. The V and J ends lost 10 bases and 3 bases, in that order; junction bases with no gene match: 15. CDR3 sequence (DNA): TGTGCCACTCAAAGCGGGAGCCACCAGGAGACAGATACGCAGTATTTT. Residues: CATQSGSHQETDTQYF.

This chain uses TRBV7-9 with TRBJ2-3, with 9 bases aligning to TRBD2. From germline, CDR1 is SEHNR and CDR2 FQNEAQ (reference sequence). This CDR3 has 15 residues. Germline trimming cut 3 bases from V and 4 bases from J; bases unmatched to any gene: 5. CDR3 nucleotides: TGTGCCAGCAGCTTCTCGCTAGCGGGACCAGATACGCAGTATTTT. Protein: CASSFSLAGPDTQYF.

This clonotype was counted many times. The rearrangement uses TRBV27 and TRBJ1-6, with TRBD1 matching over 9 bases. This CDR3 comprises 14 residues. The germline gives CDR1 MNHEY, CDR2 SMNVEV (reference sequence). With V trimmed by 5 bases and J by 7 bases, 3 bases remained unmatched. This chain's CDR3 is CASSRQGGNSPLHF. CDR3 DNA sequence: TGTGCCAGCAGTAGACAGGGGGGAAATTCACCCCTCCACTTT.

This chain connects TRBV29-1 to TRBJ1-2; no firm D call. The CDR3 totals 12 residues. Trimming stripped 8 bases from V and 4 bases from J, with 14 bases between. CDR1 and CDR2 (germline): SQVTM, ANQGSEA. The CDR3 spells CSSEWGSYGYTF. CDR3 bases: TGCAGCAGTGAATGGGGATCCTATGGCTACACCTTC.

The chain employs TRBV3-1 and TRBJ2-2; 8 bases match TRBD2. Germline CDR1 LGHDT, CDR2 YNNKEL (reference sequence). CDR3 length: 16 residues. With V trimmed by 1 base and J by 3 bases, 4 bases remained unmatched. The CDR3 nucleotides read TGTGCCAGCAGCCAAGGCGGGGGGTCGGACACCGGGGAGCTGTTTTTT. This encodes CASSQGGGSDTGELFF.

This clonotype has at least ten counts. The chain has TRBV6-2 or TRBV6-3 and TRBJ2-6; 7 bases match TRBD1. This CDR3 spans 15 amino acids. CDR1 is MNHEY, CDR2 SVGEGT, per germline. V shed 4 bases and J 1 base; nucleotides not matched to a gene: 1. CDR3 bases: TGTGCCAGCAGTTGGGACAGATCTGGGGCCAACGTCCTGACTTTC. Protein sequence: CASSWDRSGANVLTF.

Concerning this clonotype itself: Given the absence of the conserved phenylalanine or tryptophan at the CDR3 end, a read error is likely. The DNA is omitted, as the CDR3 cannot be located on it reliably, and the CDR3 follows TCRdb's listing. The V call is TRBV10-3, the J call TRBJ2-7; TRBD2, the D gene given by the table, was not confirmed from the DNA. The CDR3 is 8 residues long, counting both termini. Germline V CDR1 and CDR2: ENHRY, SYGVKD. CDR3 in amino acids: CAISVTAG.

This clonotype has at least ten counts. The genes are TRBV6-2 or TRBV6-3 and TRBJ2-7; a weak D match, TRBD2 (6 bases). The CDR3 is 13 residues long. Trimming took 6 bases from V and 5 from J, leaving 14 bases between them. Germline CDR1 and CDR2: MNHEY and SVGEGT. CDR3 loop: CASRSGDKHEQYF. As DNA, the CDR3 is TGTGCCAGCAGATCGGGAGACAAACACGAGCAGTACTTC.

This clonotype was observed a handful of times. The gene calls are TRBV29-1 and TRBJ1-1; 10 bases fit TRBD1. The germline gives CDR1 SQVTM, CDR2 ANQGSEA. This CDR3 is 13 amino acids long. J lost 6 bases, V lost 6 bases, and 7 bases had no gene match. CDR3 in DNA: TGCAGCGTGACAGGGGGCCAACTCCCTGAAGCTTTCTTT. Its protein is CSVTGGQLPEAFF.